This T cell receptor (beta chain) was retrieved from a study of CD8+CD57+ T cells in acquired aplastic anemia. All patients picked for sequencing had shown, by flow cytometry, an expansion of CD8+CD57+ cells. This clonotype was seen at least ten times. Genomic DNA was employed as the template in profiling TCR beta VDJ and CDR3. From the reads, TCRdb called clonotypes with MiXCR, one entry per CDR3 protein. The data hold approximately 300,000 distinct CDR3 sequences, with 50% to 65% observed a single time. The germline V gene has CDR1 SGHNT and CDR2 YENEEA. Trimming cost V 5 bases and J 4 bases, with 16 bases left between them. This CDR3 is 15 amino acids long.

Sequenced material: sorted CD4+, CD8+, or CD8+CD57+ T cells (not recorded which) from PBMCs. The chain combines TRBV11-3 with TRBJ2-3; D may be TRBD1 or TRBD2 (5 bases each). The receptor's source is a human donor with aplastic anemia. The CDR3 sequence: CASSEGEGRSDTQYF. The DNA of the CDR3 is TGTGCCAGCAGCGAGGGAGAGGGACGATCAGATACGCAGTATTTT.